Sequencing of this TCR beta chain was carried out in a study of glioma-infiltrating T cells after dendritic cell vaccination. Using immunoSEQ multiplex PCR, the repertoire was profiled, and TCRdb retains in-frame clones only, with some absent. The table has about 92,000 clones, around 84% seen once. Germline CDR1 reads LGHNA; CDR2 reads YSLEER. The CDR3 runs 15 residues. Trimming took 4 bases from V and 4 from J; bases not matched to a gene: 4. This clone was seen a single time. The J gene is TRBJ2-1, the V gene TRBV4-3; 10 nucleotides agree with TRBD2. The clonotype was recovered from a human donor with glioblastoma. Sequencing used blood, obtained before dendritic cell vaccination. The CDR3: CASSPLAGGYNEQFF. The CDR3 DNA sequence: TGCGCCAGCAGCCCTTTAGCGGGGGGATACAATGAGCAGTTCTTC.